The clone carrying this T cell receptor (beta chain) was recorded a few times. This record belongs to a study of blood T cells in healthy people across ages. This CDR3 contains 17 residues. Germline V gene sequence: CDR1 LNHNV, CDR2 YYDKDF (reference sequence). Trimming at V came to 3 bases and at J to 5 bases, leaving 13 bases not matched to a gene. Per sample, no less than 5.5 micrograms of total RNA were extracted. A J-beta primer mix and a sample-barcoded 5' primer were used in a second PCR of about 7 to 12 cycles. All samples yielded 3 million or more CDR3-containing paired-end reads. Using its own MiXCR run on the 5' RACE reads, TCRdb lists one record per CDR3 protein. There are hundreds of thousands of distinct CDR3 sequences in the sample; around 42% occur only once, and roughly 19% lies in the top ten.

Sequences were obtained from blood. The chain employs TRBV15 and TRBJ2-3, with 8 nucleotides matching TRBD2. The clonotype originates from a man in his fifties or sixties in good health. CDR3 sequence reads: CATSSAGTSVWVDTQYF. The CDR3 DNA is TGTGCCACCAGCAGTGCCGGGACTAGTGTATGGGTAGATACGCAGTATTTT.